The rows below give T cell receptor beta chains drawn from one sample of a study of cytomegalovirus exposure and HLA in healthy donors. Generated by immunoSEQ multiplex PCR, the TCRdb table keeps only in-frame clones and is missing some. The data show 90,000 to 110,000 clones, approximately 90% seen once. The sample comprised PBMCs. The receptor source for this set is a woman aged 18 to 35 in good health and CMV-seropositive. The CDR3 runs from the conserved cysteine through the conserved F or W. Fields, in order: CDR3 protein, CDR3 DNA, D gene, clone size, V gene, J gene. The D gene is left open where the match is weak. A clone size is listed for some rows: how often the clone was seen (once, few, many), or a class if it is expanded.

CDR3 protein: CASSPQGTGGEQYF
CDR3 DNA: TGTGCCAGCAGCCCGCAGGGGACAGGGGGCGAGCAGTACTTC
D gene: TRBD1
clone size: once
V gene: TRBV5-4
J gene: TRBJ2-7

CDR3 protein: CASFRTDPYEQYF
CDR3 DNA: TGTGCCAGCTTTCGGACAGACCCCTACGAGCAGTACTTC
D gene: NA
clone size: NA
V gene: TRBV6-4
J gene: TRBJ2-7

CDR3 protein: CASSPQTGLSNQPQHF
CDR3 DNA: TGTGCCAGCAGTCCCCAGACAGGGCTTAGCAATCAGCCCCAGCATTTT
D gene: TRBD1
clone size: NA
V gene: TRBV28
J gene: TRBJ1-5

CDR3 protein: CASSPQGFSGNTIYF
CDR3 DNA: TGTGCCAGCAGCCCTCAGGGATTCTCTGGAAACACCATATATTTT
D gene: NA
clone size: once
V gene: TRBV11-2
J gene: TRBJ1-3

CDR3 protein: CASSMWASGISYEQYF
CDR3 DNA: TGTGCCAGTAGTATGTGGGCTAGCGGAATCTCCTACGAGCAGTACTTC
D gene: TRBD2
clone size: NA
V gene: TRBV19
J gene: TRBJ2-7

CDR3 protein: CASSAGTGDLSQPQHF
CDR3 DNA: TGTGCCAGCAGCGCCGGGACAGGGGATCTCAGTCAGCCCCAGCATTTT
D gene: TRBD1
clone size: NA
V gene: TRBV9
J gene: TRBJ1-5

CDR3 protein: CASSLGGTIETQYF
CDR3 DNA: TGTGCCAGCAGCTTGGGGGGGACAATAGAGACCCAGTACTTC
D gene: NA
clone size: NA
V gene: TRBV5-5
J gene: TRBJ2-5

CDR3 protein: CASSLDGSNTIYF
CDR3 DNA: TGTGCCAGCAGCTTGGATGGCTCTAACACCATATATTTT
D gene: NA
clone size: NA
V gene: TRBV5-4
J gene: TRBJ1-3

CDR3 protein: CASSSQVYGYTF
CDR3 DNA: TGTGCCAGCAGTTCCCAGGTCTATGGCTACACCTTC
D gene: NA
clone size: few
V gene: TRBV28
J gene: TRBJ1-2

CDR3 protein: CASSASGATYEQYF
CDR3 DNA: TGTGCCAGCAGCGCGTCAGGGGCTACCTACGAGCAGTACTTC
D gene: NA
clone size: NA
V gene: TRBV9
J gene: TRBJ2-7

CDR3 protein: CASILALGLYEQYF
CDR3 DNA: TGTGCCAGCATCCTAGCTCTTGGACTATACGAGCAGTACTTC
D gene: NA
clone size: NA
V gene: TRBV2
J gene: TRBJ2-7

CDR3 protein: CASSVNRGVGEQYF
CDR3 DNA: TGTGCCAGCAGTGTTAACAGGGGGGTCGGCGAGCAGTACTTC
D gene: TRBD1
clone size: NA
V gene: TRBV6-5
J gene: TRBJ2-7

CDR3 protein: CASSRDRGTEAFF
CDR3 DNA: TGTGCCAGCAGCCGGGACAGGGGCACTGAAGCTTTCTTT
D gene: TRBD1
clone size: NA
V gene: TRBV7-2
J gene: TRBJ1-1

CDR3 protein: CASSPFGANYGYTF
CDR3 DNA: TGTGCCAGCAGCCCCTTTGGAGCTAACTATGGCTACACCTTC
D gene: NA
clone size: NA
V gene: TRBV7-2
J gene: TRBJ1-2

CDR3 protein: CASSDSGTGEAFF
CDR3 DNA: TGTGCCAGCAGTGACTCCGGGACAGGGGAAGCTTTCTTT
D gene: TRBD1
clone size: NA
V gene: TRBV6-4
J gene: TRBJ1-1

CDR3 protein: CASSRPGRDRDHEQYF
CDR3 DNA: TGTGCCAGCAGCCGACCAGGAAGGGACAGGGACCACGAGCAGTACTTC
D gene: TRBD1
clone size: NA
V gene: TRBV7-9
J gene: TRBJ2-7

CDR3 protein: CASSLGTSGRGGYTQYF
CDR3 DNA: TGCGCCAGCAGCCTGGGGACTAGCGGGAGGGGAGGGTATACGCAGTATTTT
D gene: TRBD2
clone size: NA
V gene: TRBV4-1
J gene: TRBJ2-3

CDR3 protein: CASRTSSTTYEQYF
CDR3 DNA: TGCGCCAGCAGGACGTCCTCTACTACCTACGAGCAGTACTTC
D gene: NA
clone size: NA
V gene: TRBV5-1
J gene: TRBJ2-7

CDR3 protein: CASSPSLDQPQHF
CDR3 DNA: TGTGCCAGCAGTCCCTCCCTCGATCAGCCCCAGCATTTT
D gene: NA
clone size: NA
V gene: TRBV11-2
J gene: TRBJ1-5

CDR3 protein: CASSWQPSSGGAYTDTQYF
CDR3 DNA: TGTGCCAGCAGCTGGCAGCCGTCTAGCGGGGGGGCCTACACAGATACGCAGTATTTT
D gene: TRBD2
clone size: NA
V gene: TRBV13
J gene: TRBJ2-3

CDR3 protein: CAAGQGGNIQYF
CDR3 DNA: TGTGCCGCAGGGCAGGGAGGAAACATTCAGTACTTC
D gene: NA
clone size: once
V gene: TRBV6-5
J gene: TRBJ2-4

CDR3 protein: CAWSGQLRVPYNEQFF
CDR3 DNA: TGTGCCTGGAGCGGTCAGCTCAGGGTACCCTACAATGAGCAGTTCTTC
D gene: NA
clone size: NA
V gene: TRBV30
J gene: TRBJ2-1

CDR3 protein: CSVEATDSNYGYTF
CDR3 DNA: TGCAGCGTTGAAGCCACGGACAGTAACTATGGCTACACCTTC
D gene: NA
clone size: NA
V gene: TRBV29-1
J gene: TRBJ1-2

CDR3 protein: CASSLARGITNEQFF
CDR3 DNA: TGCGCCAGCAGCTTGGCTAGGGGGATTACCAATGAGCAGTTCTTC
D gene: NA
clone size: NA
V gene: TRBV5-1
J gene: TRBJ2-1

CDR3 protein: CASSLRREGRMKTQYF
CDR3 DNA: TGTGCCAGCAGTTTACGGCGGGAGGGCCGTATGAAGACCCAGTACTTC
D gene: TRBD2
clone size: NA
V gene: TRBV27
J gene: TRBJ2-5

CDR3 protein: CASSPEAREYNEQFF
CDR3 DNA: TGTGCCAGCTCGCCAGAAGCTCGAGAATACAATGAGCAGTTCTTC
D gene: NA
clone size: NA
V gene: TRBV18
J gene: TRBJ2-1

CDR3 protein: CASTAGSNQPQHF
CDR3 DNA: TGTGCCAGTACTGCAGGGAGCAATCAGCCCCAGCATTTT
D gene: NA
clone size: few
V gene: TRBV19
J gene: TRBJ1-5

CDR3 protein: CASSQSIGGGETQYF
CDR3 DNA: TGCGCCAGCAGTCAATCGATCGGCGGGGGAGAGACCCAGTACTTC
D gene: TRBD2
clone size: NA
V gene: TRBV23-1
J gene: TRBJ2-5

CDR3 protein: CASSEQLAGGGWRDTQYF
CDR3 DNA: TGTGCCAGCAGTGAACAACTTGCGGGGGGTGGCTGGAGAGATACGCAGTATTTT
D gene: TRBD2
clone size: NA
V gene: TRBV6-1
J gene: TRBJ2-3

CDR3 protein: CASSPAGTAGNTIYF
CDR3 DNA: TGTGCCAGCTCACCCGCCGGGACTGCTGGAAACACCATATATTTT
D gene: NA
clone size: NA
V gene: TRBV18
J gene: TRBJ1-3

CDR3 protein: CASSDRGRGGNTIYF
CDR3 DNA: TGTGCCAGCAGTGACAGGGGGCGAGGTGGAAACACCATATATTTT
D gene: TRBD1
clone size: NA
V gene: TRBV6-1
J gene: TRBJ1-3

CDR3 protein: CASSRALAGGNYEQYF
CDR3 DNA: TGTGCCAGTAGTAGAGCCTTAGCGGGAGGGAACTACGAGCAGTACTTC
D gene: TRBD2
clone size: NA
V gene: TRBV19
J gene: TRBJ2-7

CDR3 protein: CSASVADTQYF
CDR3 DNA: TGCAGTGCTTCGGTCGCAGATACGCAGTATTTT
D gene: NA
clone size: NA
V gene: TRBV20-1
J gene: TRBJ2-3

CDR3 protein: CASSVAGRGSVTQYF
CDR3 DNA: TGTGCCAGCAGTGTGGCGGGCAGAGGTTCTGTTACGCAGTATTTT
D gene: NA
clone size: few
V gene: TRBV6-4
J gene: TRBJ2-3